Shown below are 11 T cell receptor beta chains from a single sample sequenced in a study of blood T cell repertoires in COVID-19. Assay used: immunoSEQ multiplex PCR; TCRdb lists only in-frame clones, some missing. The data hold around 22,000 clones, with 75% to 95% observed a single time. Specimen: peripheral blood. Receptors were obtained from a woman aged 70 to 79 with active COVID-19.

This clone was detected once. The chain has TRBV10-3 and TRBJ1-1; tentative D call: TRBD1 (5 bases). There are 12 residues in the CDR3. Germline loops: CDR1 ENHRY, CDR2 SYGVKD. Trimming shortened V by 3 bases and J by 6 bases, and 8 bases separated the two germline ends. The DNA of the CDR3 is TGTGCCATCAGTGATGGGGCAGCTGAAGCTTTCTTT. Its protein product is CAISDGAAEAFF.

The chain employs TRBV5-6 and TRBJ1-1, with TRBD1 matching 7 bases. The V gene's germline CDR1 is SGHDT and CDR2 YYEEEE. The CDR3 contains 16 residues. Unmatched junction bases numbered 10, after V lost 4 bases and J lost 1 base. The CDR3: CASSLLMTGRNTEAFF. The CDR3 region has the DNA TGTGCCAGCAGCCTACTTATGACAGGGAGGAACACTGAAGCTTTCTTT.

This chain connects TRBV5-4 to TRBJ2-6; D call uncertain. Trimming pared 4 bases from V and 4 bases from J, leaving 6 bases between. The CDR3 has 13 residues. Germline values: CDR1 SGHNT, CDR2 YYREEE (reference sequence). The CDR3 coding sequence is TGTGCCAGCAGCAGTCGGGGGGCCAACGTCCTGACTTTC. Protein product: CASSSRGANVLTF.

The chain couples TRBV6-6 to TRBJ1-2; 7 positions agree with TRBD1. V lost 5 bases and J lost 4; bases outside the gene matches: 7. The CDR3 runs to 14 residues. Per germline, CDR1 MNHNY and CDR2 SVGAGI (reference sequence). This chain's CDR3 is CASSRPGQFYGYTF. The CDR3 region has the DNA TGTGCCAGCAGTCGCCCGGGACAGTTCTATGGCTACACCTTC.

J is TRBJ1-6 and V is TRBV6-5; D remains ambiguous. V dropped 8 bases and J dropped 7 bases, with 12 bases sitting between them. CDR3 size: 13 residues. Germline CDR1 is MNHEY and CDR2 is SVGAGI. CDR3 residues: CASSGGGNSPLHF. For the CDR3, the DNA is TGTGCCAGCTCCGGCGGCGGGAATTCACCCCTCCACTTT.

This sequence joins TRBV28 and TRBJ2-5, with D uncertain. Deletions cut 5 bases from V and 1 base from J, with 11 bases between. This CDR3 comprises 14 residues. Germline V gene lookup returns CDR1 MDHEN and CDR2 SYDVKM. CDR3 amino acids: CASSLERPQETQYF. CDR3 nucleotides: TGTGCCAGCAGTCTCGAGAGGCCCCAAGAGACCCAGTACTTC.

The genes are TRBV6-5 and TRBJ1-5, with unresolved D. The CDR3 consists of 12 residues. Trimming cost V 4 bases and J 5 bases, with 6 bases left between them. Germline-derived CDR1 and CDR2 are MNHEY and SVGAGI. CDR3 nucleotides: TGTGCCAGCAGTTCGGTGGATCAGCCCCAGCATTTT. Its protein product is CASSSVDQPQHF.

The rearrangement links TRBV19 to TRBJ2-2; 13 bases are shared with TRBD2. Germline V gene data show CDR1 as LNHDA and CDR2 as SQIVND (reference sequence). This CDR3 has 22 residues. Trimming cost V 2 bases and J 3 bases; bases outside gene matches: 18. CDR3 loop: CASSIKEGRRLAGGGDTGELFF. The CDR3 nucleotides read TGTGCCAGTAGTATAAAGGAGGGGAGACGACTAGCGGGAGGAGGGGACACCGGGGAGCTGTTTTTT.

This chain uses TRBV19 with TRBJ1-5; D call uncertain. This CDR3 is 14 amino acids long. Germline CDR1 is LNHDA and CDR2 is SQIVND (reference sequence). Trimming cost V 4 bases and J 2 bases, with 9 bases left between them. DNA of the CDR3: TGTGCCAGTAGTAGGGAGGGAGGCAATCAGCCCCAGCATTTT. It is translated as CASSREGGNQPQHF.

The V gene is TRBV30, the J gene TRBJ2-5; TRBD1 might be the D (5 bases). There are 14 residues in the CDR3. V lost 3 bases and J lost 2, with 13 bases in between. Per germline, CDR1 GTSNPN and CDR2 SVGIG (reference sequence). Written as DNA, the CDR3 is TGTGCCTGGAGAGAAGGGGTGCCGCAAGAGACCCAGTACTTC. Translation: CAWREGVPQETQYF.

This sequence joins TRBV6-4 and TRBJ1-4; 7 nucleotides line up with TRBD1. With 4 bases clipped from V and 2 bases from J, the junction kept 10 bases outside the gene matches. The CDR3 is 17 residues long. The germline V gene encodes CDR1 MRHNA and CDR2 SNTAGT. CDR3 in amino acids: CASSAITGVKTNEKLFF. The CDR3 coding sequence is TGTGCCAGCAGTGCGATAACAGGGGTTAAGACTAATGAAAAACTGTTTTTT.